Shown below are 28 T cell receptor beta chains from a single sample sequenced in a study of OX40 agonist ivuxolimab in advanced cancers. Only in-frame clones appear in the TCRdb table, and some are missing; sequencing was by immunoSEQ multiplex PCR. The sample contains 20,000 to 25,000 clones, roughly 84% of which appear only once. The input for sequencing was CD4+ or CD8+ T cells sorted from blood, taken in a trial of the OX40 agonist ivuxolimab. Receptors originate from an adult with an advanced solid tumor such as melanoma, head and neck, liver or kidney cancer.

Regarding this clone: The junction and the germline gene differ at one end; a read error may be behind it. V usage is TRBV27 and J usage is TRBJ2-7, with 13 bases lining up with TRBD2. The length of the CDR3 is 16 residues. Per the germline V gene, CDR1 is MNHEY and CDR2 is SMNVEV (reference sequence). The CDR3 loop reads CASSPRTSGGPYKQYF. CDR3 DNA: TGTGCCAGCAGTCCAAGGACTAGCGGGGGTCCCTACAAGCAGTACTTC.

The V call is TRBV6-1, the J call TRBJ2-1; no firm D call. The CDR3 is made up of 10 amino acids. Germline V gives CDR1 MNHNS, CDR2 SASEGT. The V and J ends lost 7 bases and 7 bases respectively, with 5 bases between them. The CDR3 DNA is TGTGCCAGCAACAGTAATGAGCAGTTCTTC. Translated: CASNSNEQFF.

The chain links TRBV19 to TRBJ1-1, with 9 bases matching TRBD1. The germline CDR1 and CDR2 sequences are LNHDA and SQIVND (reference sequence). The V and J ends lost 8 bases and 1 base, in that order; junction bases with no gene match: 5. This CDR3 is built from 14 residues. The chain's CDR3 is CASATGGGNTEAFF. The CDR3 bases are TGTGCCAGTGCGACAGGGGGGGGGAACACTGAAGCTTTCTTT.

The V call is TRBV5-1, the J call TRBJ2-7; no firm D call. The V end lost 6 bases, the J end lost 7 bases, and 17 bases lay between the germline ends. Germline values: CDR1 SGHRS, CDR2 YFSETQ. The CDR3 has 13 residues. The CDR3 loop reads CASMTDVSQEQYF. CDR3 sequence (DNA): TGCGCCAGCATGACTGACGTCAGTCAGGAGCAGTACTTC.

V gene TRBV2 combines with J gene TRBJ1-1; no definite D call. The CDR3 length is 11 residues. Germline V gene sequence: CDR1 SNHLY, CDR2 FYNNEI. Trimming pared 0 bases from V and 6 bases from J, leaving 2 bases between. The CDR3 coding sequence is TGTGCCAGCAGTGAAGCACCTGAAGCTTTCTTT. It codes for CASSEAPEAFF.

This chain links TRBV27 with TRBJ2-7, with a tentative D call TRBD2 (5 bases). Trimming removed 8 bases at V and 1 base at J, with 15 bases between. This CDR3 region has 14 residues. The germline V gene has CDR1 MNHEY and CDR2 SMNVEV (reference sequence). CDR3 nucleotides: TGTGCCAGCTGGCGGCTAGCCGATTCCTACGAGCAGTACTTC. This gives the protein CASWRLADSYEQYF.

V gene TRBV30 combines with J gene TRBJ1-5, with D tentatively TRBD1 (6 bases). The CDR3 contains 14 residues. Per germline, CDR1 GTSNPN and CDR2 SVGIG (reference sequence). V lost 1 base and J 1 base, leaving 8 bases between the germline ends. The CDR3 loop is CAWSDGQSNQPQHF. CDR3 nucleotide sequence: TGTGCCTGGAGTGATGGACAGAGCAATCAGCCCCAGCATTTT. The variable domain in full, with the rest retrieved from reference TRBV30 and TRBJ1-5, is SQTIHQWPATLVQPVGSPLSLECTVEGTSNPNLYWYRQAAGRGLQLLFYSVGIGQISSEVPQNLSASRPQDRQFILSSKKLLLSDSGFYLCAWSDGQSNQPQHFGDGTRLSIL.

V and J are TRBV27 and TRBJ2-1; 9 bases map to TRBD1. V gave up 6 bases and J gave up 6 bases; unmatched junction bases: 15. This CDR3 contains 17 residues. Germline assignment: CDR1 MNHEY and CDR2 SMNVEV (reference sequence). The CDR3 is CASREALRQGGINEQFF. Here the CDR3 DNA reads TGTGCCAGCAGGGAGGCGCTGAGACAGGGGGGAATCAATGAGCAGTTCTTC.

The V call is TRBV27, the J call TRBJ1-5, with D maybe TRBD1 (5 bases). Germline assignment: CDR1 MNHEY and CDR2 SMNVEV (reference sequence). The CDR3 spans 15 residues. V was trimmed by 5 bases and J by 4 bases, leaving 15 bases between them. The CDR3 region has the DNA TGTGCCAGCAGTCTGCGGACAACAACTAATCAGCCCCAGCATTTT. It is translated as CASSLRTTTNQPQHF.

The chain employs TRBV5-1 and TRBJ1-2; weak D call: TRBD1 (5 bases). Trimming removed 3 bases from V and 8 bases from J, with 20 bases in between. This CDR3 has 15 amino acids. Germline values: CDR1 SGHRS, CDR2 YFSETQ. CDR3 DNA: TGCGCCAGCAGCTACATTGAATTAGGGGTCGAGGGCTACACCTTC. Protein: CASSYIELGVEGYTF.

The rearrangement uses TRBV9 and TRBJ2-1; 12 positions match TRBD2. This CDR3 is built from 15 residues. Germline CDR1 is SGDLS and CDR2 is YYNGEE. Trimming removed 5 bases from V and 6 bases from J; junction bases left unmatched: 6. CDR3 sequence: CASRETSGGLNEQFF. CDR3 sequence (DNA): TGTGCCAGCAGAGAGACTAGCGGGGGCCTCAATGAGCAGTTCTTC. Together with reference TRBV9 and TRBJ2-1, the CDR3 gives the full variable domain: DSGVTQTPKHLITATGQRVTLRCSPRSGDLSVYWYQQSLDQGLQFLIQYYNGEERAKGNILERFSAQQFPDLHSELNLSSLELGDSALYFCASRETSGGLNEQFFGPGTRLTVL.

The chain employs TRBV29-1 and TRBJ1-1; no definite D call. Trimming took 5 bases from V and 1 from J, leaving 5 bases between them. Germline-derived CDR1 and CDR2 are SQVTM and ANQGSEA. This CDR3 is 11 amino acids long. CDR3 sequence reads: CSVRRNTEAFF. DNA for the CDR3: TGCAGCGTTCGGAGGAACACTGAAGCTTTCTTT.

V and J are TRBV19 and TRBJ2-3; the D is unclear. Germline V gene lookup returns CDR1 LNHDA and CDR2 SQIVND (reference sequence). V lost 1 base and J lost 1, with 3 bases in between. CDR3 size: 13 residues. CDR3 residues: CASSIVGTDTQYF. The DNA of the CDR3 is TGTGCCAGTAGTATAGTGGGCACAGATACGCAGTATTTT. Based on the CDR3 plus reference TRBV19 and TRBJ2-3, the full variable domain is DGGITQSPKYLFRKEGQNVTLSCEQNLNHDAMYWYRQDPGQGLRLIYYSQIVNDFQKGDIAEGYSVSREKKESFPLTVTSAQKNPTAFYLCASSIVGTDTQYFGPGTRLTVL.

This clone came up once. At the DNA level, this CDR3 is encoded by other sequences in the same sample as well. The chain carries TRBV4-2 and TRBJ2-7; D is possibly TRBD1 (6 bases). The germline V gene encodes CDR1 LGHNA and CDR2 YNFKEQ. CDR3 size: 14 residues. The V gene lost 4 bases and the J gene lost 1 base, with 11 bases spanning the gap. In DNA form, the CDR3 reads TGTGCCAGCAGCCCCGAGGACAGTTCCTACGAGCAGTACTTC. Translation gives CASSPEDSSYEQYF.

CDR3 DNA: TGTGCCAGCAGCGACCTCCAGGGGACTTTCCTTGGCTACACCTTC. Its protein is CASSDLQGTFLGYTF. V gene TRBV5-4 combines with J gene TRBJ1-2; D may be TRBD1 (6 bases). CDR1 and CDR2 (germline): SGHNT, YYREEE (reference sequence). There are 15 residues in the CDR3. Trimming took 4 bases from V and 7 from J, leaving 20 bases between them.

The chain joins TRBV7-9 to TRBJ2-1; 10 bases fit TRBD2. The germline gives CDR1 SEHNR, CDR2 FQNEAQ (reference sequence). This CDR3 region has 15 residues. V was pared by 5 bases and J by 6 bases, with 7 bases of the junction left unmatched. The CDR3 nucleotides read TGTGCCAGCAGCGCCCTAGCGGGGGATATCAATGAGCAGTTCTTC. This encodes CASSALAGDINEQFF.

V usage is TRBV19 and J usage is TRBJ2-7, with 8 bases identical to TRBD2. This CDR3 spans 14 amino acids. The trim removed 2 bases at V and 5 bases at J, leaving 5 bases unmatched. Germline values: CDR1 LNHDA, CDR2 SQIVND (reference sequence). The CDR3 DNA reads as TGTGCCAGTAGTATACCAGCGGGGGTGAACGAGCAGTACTTC. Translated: CASSIPAGVNEQYF.

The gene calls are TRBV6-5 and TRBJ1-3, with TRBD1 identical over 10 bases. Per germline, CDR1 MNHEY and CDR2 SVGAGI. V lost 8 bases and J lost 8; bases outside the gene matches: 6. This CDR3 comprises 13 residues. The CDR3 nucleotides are TGTGCCAGCCGGGACAGGGGCCTGGACACCATATATTTT. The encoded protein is CASRDRGLDTIYF.

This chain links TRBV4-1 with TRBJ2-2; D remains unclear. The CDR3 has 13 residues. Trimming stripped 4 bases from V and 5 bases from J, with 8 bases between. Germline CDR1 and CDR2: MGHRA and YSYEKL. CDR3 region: CASSPKVTGELFF. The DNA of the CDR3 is TGCGCCAGCAGCCCGAAGGTAACCGGGGAGCTGTTTTTT.

The CDR3 is CASVPPGQETREQYF. The CDR3 DNA reads TGTGCTAGTGTCCCGCCGGGACAGGAGACGCGCGAGCAGTACTTC. V gene TRBV12-5 combines with J gene TRBJ2-7, with TRBD1 matching over 8 bases. The CDR3 has 15 amino acids. The J segment lost 6 bases and the V segment lost 7 bases, leaving 14 bases of the junction unmatched. The V gene's germline CDR1 is LGHNT and CDR2 FRNRAP.

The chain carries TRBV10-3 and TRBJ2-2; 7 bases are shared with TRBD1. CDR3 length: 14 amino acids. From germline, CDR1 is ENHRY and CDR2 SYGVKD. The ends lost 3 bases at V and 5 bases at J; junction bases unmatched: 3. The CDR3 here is CAISEGGGTGELFF. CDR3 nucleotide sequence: TGTGCCATCAGTGAAGGGGGCGGAACCGGGGAGCTGTTTTTT.

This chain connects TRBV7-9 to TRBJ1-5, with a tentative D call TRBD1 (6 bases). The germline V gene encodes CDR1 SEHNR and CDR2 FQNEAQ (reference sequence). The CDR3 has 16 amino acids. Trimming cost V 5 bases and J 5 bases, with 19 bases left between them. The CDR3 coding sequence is TGTGCCAGCAGCGATGCAACCAGGGGACAACATCAGCCCCAGCATTTT. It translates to CASSDATRGQHQPQHF. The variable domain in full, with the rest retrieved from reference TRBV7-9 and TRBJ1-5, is DTGVSQNPRHKITKRGQNVTFRCDPISEHNRLYWYRQTLGQGPEFLTYFQNEAQLEKSRLLSDRFSAERPKGSFSTLEIQRTEQGDSAMYLCASSDATRGQHQPQHFGDGTRLSIL.

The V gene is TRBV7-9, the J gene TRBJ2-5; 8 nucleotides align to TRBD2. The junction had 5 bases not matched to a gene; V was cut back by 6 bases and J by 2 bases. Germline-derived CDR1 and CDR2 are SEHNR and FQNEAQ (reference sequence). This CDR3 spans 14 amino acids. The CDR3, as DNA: TGTGCCAGCAGTCCAGCGGGGGCTCAAGAGACCCAGTACTTC. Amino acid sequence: CASSPAGAQETQYF.

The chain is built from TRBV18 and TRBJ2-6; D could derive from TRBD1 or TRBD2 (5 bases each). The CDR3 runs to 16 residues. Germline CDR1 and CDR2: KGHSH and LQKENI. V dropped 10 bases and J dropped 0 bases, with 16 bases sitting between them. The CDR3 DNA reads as TGTGCCAACTCTCGGGACGGATCCTCTGGGGCCAACGTCCTGACTTTC. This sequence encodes CANSRDGSSGANVLTF.

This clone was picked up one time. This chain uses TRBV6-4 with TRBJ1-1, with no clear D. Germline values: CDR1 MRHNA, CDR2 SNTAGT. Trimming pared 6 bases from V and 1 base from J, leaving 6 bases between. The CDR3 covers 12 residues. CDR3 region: CASRMGNTEAFF. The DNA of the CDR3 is TGTGCCAGCAGAATGGGGAACACTGAAGCTTTCTTT.

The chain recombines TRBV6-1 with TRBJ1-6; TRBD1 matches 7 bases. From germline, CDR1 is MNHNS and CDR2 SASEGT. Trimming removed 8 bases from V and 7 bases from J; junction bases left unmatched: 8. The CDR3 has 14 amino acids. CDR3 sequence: CASHPGQENSPLHF. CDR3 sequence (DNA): TGTGCCAGCCACCCTGGACAGGAAAATTCACCCCTCCACTTT.

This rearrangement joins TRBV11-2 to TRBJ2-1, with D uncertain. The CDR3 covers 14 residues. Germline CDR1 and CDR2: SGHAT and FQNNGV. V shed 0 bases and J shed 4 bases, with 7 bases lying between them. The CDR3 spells CASSLELGYNEQFF. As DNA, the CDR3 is TGTGCCAGCAGCTTAGAACTGGGGTACAATGAGCAGTTCTTC.

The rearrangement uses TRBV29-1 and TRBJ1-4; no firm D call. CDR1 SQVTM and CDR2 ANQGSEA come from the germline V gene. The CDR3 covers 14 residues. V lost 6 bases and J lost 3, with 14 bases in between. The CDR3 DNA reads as TGCAGCGTCCGGACGGAGACGGCTAATGAAAAACTGTTTTTT. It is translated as CSVRTETANEKLFF.